This T cell receptor (beta chain) was identified in a study of beta chain features in type 1 diabetes. There are a few counts of this clone. The study reverse transcribed the entire isolated RNA, so it sequenced expressed TCRB transcripts. Data came from immunoSEQ multiplex PCR; TCRdb stores just in-frame clones and leaves some out. The sample lists around 400,000 clones, roughly 12% occurring once. The V gene end was trimmed by 0 bases and the J gene end by 5 bases; junction bases not matched to a gene: 1. Germline CDR1 is SGHNT and CDR2 is YYREEE (reference sequence). The CDR3 contains 13 residues. This TCR was recovered from a man aged 18 to 29 in good health. Sequenced: naive CD4+ T cells from blood. V is TRBV5-4 and J is TRBJ1-2; TRBD1 agrees at 7 bases. CDR3 nucleotide sequence: TGTGCCAGCAGCTTGGAACAGGGGTATGGCTACACCTTC. As protein: CASSLEQGYGYTF.